This T cell receptor beta chain was identified in a study of blood T cell repertoires in COVID-19. Study context: Sample material is recorded as cDNA or gDNA derived from T cells, B-cell-depleted T cells, or PBMCs.

Clones were read by immunoSEQ multiplex PCR, and TCRdb kept only the in-frame ones, dropping some. The sample has 150,000 to 200,000 clones, around nine tenths seen once. This clone was recorded once. There are 17 residues in the CDR3. CDR1 LNHDA and CDR2 SQIVND come from the germline V gene (reference sequence). Trimming removed 9 bases at V and 0 bases at J, with 20 bases between. The sequenced material came from peripheral blood. The TCR originated in a man between 65 and 85 years old with acute or convalescent COVID-19. The rearrangement uses TRBV19 and TRBJ2-2, with D unresolved. CDR3 DNA: TGTGCCAGCGCCGATCATCTATTGCTAGCGAACACCGGGGAGCTGTTTTTT. Its translation is CASADHLLLANTGELFF.